This entry describes one T cell receptor beta chain. This sample stems from a study of blood T cells in healthy people across ages. There are 17 residues in the CDR3. Per germline, CDR1 SGHDT and CDR2 YYEEEE. Trimming removed 4 bases at V and 0 bases at J, with 14 bases between. Primed by a sample-barcoded 5' primer and a J-beta primer mix, a second PCR proceeded for about 6 to 12 cycles. Using its own MiXCR run on the 5' RACE reads, TCRdb lists one record per CDR3 protein. The sample consists of 650,000 or so distinct CDR3 sequences, approximately 52% of them appearing once. This chain connects TRBV5-6 to TRBJ2-6; no clear D. The source material was blood. The receptor comes from a woman older than 75 in good health. The CDR3 is CASSETLGSSGANVLTF. CDR3 DNA: TGTGCCAGCAGCGAGACTTTAGGATCCTCTGGGGCCAACGTCCTGACTTTC.